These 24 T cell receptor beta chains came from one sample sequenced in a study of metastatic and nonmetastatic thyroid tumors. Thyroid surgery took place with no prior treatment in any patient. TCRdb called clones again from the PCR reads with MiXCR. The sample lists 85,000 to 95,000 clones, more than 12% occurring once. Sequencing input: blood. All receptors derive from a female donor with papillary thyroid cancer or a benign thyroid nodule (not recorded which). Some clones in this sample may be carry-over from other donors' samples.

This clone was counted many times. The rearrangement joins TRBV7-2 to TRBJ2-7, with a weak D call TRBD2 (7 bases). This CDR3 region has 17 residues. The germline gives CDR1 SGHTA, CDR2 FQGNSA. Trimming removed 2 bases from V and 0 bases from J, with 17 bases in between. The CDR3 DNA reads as TGTGCCAGCAGCTTACGCCCGGGGGGCCTTAGCTCCTACGAGCAGTACTTC. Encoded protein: CASSLRPGGLSSYEQYF.

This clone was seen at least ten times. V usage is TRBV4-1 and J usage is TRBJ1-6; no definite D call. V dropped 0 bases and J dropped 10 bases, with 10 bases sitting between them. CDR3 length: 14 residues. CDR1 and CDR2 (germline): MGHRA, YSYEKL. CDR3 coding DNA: TGCGCCAGCAGCCAAGAAGGGTTTGGGTCACCCCTCCACTTT. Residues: CASSQEGFGSPLHF.

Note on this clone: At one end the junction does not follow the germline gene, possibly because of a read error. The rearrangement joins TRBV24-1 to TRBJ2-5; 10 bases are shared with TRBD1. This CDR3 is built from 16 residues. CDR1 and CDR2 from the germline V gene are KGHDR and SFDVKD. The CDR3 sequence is CATSGGTGVHQGTKYF. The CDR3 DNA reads TGTGCCACCAGTGGGGGGACAGGGGTCCACCAAGGGACCAAGTACTTC.

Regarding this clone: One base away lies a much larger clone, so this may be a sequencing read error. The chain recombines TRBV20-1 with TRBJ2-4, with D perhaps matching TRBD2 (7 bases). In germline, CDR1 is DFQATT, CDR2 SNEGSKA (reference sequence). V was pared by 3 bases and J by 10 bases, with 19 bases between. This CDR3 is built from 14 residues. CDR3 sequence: CSASPVGGPGIQYF. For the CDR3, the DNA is TGCAGTGCTAGCCCCGTGGGGGGGCCTGGAATTCAGTACTTC.

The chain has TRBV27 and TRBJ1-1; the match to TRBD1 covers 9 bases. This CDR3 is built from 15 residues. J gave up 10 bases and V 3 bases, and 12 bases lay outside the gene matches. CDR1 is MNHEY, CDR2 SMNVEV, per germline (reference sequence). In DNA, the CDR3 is TGTGCCAGCAGTTTGGCGTGGGACAGGGCGAGGCTAGCTTTCTTT. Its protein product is CASSLAWDRARLAFF.

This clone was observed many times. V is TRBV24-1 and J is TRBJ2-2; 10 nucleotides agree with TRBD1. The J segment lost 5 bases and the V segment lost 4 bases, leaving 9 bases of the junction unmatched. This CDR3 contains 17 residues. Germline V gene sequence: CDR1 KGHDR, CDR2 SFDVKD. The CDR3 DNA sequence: TGTGCCACCAGTGACCCCTATGGGACAGGGGTTACCGGGGAGCTGTTTTTT. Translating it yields CATSDPYGTGVTGELFF.

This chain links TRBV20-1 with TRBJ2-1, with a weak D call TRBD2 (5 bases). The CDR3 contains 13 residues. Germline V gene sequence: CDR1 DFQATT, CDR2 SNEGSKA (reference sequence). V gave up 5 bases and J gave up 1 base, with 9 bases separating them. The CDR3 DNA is TGCAGTGCTTCCGGGAATTCCTACAATGAGCAGTTCTTC. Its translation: CSASGNSYNEQFF.

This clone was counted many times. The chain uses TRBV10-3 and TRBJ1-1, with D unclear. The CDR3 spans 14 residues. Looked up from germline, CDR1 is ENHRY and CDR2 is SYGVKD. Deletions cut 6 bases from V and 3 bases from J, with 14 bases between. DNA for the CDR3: TGTGCCATCAGGAGCACGGCGGAAGACACTGAAGCTTTCTTT. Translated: CAIRSTAEDTEAFF.

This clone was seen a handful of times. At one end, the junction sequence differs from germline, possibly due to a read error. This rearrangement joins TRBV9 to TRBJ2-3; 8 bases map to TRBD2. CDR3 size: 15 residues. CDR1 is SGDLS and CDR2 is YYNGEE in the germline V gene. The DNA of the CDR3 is TGTGCCAGCAGCGCGGAGCGGGGGAGCACATATACGCAGTATTTT. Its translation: CASSAERGSTYTQYF.

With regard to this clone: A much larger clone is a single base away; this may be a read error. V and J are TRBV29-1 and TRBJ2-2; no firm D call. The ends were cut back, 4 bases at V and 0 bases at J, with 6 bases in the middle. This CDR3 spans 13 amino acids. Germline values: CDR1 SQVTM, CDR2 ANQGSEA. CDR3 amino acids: CSVGKPNTGELFF. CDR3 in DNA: TGCAGCGTTGGAAAGCCGAACACCGGGGAGCTGTTTTTT.

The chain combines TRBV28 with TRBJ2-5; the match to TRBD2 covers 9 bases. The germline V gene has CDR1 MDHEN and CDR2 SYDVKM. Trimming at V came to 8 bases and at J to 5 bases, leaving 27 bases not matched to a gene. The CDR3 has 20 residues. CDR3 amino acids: CASGSKGIAGAPGAGETQYF. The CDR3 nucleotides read TGTGCCAGCGGTTCTAAAGGGATAGCGGGGGCCCCGGGGGCTGGGGAGACCCAGTACTTC.

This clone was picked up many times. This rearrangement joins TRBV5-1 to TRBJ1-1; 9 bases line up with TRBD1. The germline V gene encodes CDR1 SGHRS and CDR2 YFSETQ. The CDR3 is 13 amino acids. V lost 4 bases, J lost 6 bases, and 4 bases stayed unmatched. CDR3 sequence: CASSRGQGAEAFF. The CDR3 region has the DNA TGCGCCAGCAGCCGGGGACAGGGCGCTGAAGCTTTCTTT.

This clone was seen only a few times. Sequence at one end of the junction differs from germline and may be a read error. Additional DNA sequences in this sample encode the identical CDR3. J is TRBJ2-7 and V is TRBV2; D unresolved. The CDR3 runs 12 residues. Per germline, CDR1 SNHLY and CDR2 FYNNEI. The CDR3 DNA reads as TGTGCCAGCAGTGATTCCGGTAACGAGCAGTATTTC. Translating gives CASSDSGNEQYF.

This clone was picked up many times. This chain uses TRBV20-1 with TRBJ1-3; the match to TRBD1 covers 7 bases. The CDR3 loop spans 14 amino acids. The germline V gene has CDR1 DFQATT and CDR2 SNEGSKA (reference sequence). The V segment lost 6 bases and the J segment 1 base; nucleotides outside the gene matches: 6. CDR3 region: CSATRGGSGNTIYF. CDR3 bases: TGCAGTGCCACCAGGGGGGGATCTGGAAACACCATATATTTT.

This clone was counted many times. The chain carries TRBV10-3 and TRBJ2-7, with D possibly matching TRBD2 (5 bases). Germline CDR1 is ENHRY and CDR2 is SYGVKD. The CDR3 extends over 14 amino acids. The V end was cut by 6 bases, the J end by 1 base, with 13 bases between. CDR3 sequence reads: CAISAREGSYEQYF. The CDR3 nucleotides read TGTGCCATCAGCGCCCGGGAAGGGTCCTACGAGCAGTACTTC.

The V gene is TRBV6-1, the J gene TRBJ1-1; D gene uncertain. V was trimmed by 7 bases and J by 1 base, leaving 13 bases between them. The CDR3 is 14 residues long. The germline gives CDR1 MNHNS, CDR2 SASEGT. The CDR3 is CASIPEVENTEAFF. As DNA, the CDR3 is TGTGCCAGCATCCCGGAGGTGGAGAACACTGAAGCTTTCTTT.

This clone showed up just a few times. The DNA for the CDR3 is TGTGCCAGCAGCCAAGGGGCACAGACTCCTCCGTACTTC. Its protein is CASSQGAQTPPYF. The chain couples TRBV6-5 to TRBJ2-7, with D possibly matching TRBD1 (5 bases). The ends were cut back, 6 bases at V and 12 bases at J, with 21 bases in the middle. This CDR3 contains 13 residues. Germline V gene lookup returns CDR1 MNHEY and CDR2 SVGAGI.

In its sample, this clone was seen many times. The CDR3 DNA is TGTGCCAGCAGCTACCGGGGGTGGGCAGGGGGCTTTCCAGATACGCAGTATTTT. It codes for CASSYRGWAGGFPDTQYF. The V call is TRBV11-2, the J call TRBJ2-3; TRBD1 agrees at 8 bases. Germline loops: CDR1 SGHAT, CDR2 FQNNGV. J lost 4 bases, V lost 4 bases, and 16 bases had no gene match. The CDR3 length is 18 residues.

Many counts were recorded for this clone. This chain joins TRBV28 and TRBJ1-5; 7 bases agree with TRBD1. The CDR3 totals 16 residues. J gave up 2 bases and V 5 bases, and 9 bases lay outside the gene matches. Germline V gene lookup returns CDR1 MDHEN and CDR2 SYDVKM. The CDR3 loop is CASSGTQGSGNQPQHF. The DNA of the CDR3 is TGTGCCAGCAGTGGGACACAGGGGAGCGGCAATCAGCCCCAGCATTTT.

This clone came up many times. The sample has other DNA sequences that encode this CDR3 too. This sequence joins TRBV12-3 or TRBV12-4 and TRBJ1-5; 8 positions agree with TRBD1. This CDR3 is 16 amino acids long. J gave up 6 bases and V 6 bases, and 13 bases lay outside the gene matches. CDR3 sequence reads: CASRRDRQGKAQPQHF. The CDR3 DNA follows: TGTGCCAGCAGGCGAGACCGACAGGGGAAAGCTCAGCCCCAGCATTTT.

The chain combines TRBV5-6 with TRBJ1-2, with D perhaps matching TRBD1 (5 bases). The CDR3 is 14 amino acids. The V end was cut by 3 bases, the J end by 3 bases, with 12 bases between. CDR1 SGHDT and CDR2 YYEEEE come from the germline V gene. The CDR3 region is CASSSRRGHYGYTF. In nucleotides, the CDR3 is TGTGCCAGCAGCTCGCGACGGGGACACTATGGCTACACCTTC.

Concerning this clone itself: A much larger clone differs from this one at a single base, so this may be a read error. The CDR3 protein is CASSLETGNGQFF. The CDR3 DNA reads as TGTGCCAGCAGCTTAGAGACAGGCAATGGGCAGTTCTTC. The genes are TRBV7-6 and TRBJ2-1; D may be TRBD1 (6 bases). This CDR3 is 13 amino acids long. Per the germline V gene, CDR1 is SGHVS and CDR2 is FNYEAQ.

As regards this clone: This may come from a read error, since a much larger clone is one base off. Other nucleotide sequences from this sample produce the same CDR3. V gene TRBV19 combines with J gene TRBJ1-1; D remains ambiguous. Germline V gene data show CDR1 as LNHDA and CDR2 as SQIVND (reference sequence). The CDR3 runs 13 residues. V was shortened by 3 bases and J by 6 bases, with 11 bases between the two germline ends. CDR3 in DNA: TGTGCCAGTAGTATTCGTGGTCGACCTGAAGCTTTCTTT. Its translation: CASSIRGRPEAFF.

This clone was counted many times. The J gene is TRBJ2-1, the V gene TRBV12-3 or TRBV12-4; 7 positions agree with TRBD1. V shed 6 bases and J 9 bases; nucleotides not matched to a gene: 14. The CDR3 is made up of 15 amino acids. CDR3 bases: TGTGCCAGCAGCAAGACCCGGGACAGTAGGGGTGAGCAGTTCTTC. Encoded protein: CASSKTRDSRGEQFF.